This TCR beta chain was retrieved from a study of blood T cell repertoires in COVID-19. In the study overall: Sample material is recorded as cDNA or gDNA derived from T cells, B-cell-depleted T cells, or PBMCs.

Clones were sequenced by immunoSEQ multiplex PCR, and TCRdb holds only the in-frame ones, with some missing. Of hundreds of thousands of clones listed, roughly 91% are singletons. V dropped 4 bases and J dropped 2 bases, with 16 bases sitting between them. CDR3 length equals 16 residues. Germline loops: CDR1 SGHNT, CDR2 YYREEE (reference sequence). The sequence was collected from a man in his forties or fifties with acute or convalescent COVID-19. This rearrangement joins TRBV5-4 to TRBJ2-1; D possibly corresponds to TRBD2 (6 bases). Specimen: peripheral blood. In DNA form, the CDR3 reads TGTGCCAGCAGCCCCGGGACTCGCGGACCCTACAATGAGCAGTTCTTC. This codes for CASSPGTRGPYNEQFF.